One sample yielded the 27 T cell receptor beta chains listed below, sequenced in a study of blood T cell repertoires in COVID-19. This table comes from immunoSEQ multiplex PCR, and its TCRdb copy is limited to in-frame clones, with some not included. The sample lists hundreds of thousands of clones; over 70% were seen once. The sequenced sample consisted of peripheral blood. These receptors were taken from a woman older than 75 with acute or convalescent COVID-19.

V is TRBV10-3 and J is TRBJ2-5; 12 nucleotides agree with TRBD1. Germline assignment: CDR1 ENHRY and CDR2 SYGVKD. With 2 bases clipped from V and 7 bases from J, the junction kept 8 bases outside the gene matches. This CDR3 comprises 16 residues. The CDR3 DNA follows: TGTGCCATCAGTGAGGGGGGGACAGGGGGCATTGTGACCCAGTACTTC. It codes for CAISEGGTGGIVTQYF.

The chain's CDR3 is CASSQDGGAGEYNEQFF. The CDR3, as DNA: TGTGCCAGCAGCCAAGATGGCGGGGCGGGGGAGTACAATGAGCAGTTCTTC. This chain connects TRBV4-2 to TRBJ2-1; 7 positions match TRBD2. This CDR3 region has 17 residues. V shed 0 bases, J shed 4 bases, and the junction held 9 bases outside the gene matches. Germline-derived CDR1 and CDR2 are LGHNA and YNFKEQ.

This chain links TRBV11-2 with TRBJ2-5; 8 positions agree with TRBD2. CDR1 and CDR2 from the germline V gene are SGHAT and FQNNGV. J was trimmed by 4 bases and V by 5 bases; bases with no gene match: 15. The CDR3 spans 17 residues. Here the CDR3 DNA reads TGTGCCAGCAGCCAATCTAGGGGAGCGGGAGCTCGAGAGACCCAGTACTTC. It translates to CASSQSRGAGARETQYF.

V and J are TRBV28 and TRBJ2-2; 9 bases line up with TRBD2. CDR1 and CDR2 (germline): MDHEN, SYDVKM. Unmatched junction bases numbered 7, after V lost 4 bases and J lost 4 bases. This CDR3 spans 16 amino acids. CDR3 DNA: TGTGCCAGCAGTTCAATAGCGGGAGTACCCACCGGGGAGCTGTTTTTT. This encodes CASSSIAGVPTGELFF.

The rearrangement links TRBV12-5 to TRBJ1-2; D call uncertain. The CDR3 consists of 12 residues. V was shortened by 3 bases and J by 4 bases, with 6 bases between the two germline ends. Per germline, CDR1 LGHNT and CDR2 FRNRAP. Here the CDR3 DNA reads TGTGCTAGTGGTTTAAATAGCTATGGCTACACCTTC. This codes for CASGLNSYGYTF.

J is TRBJ2-3 and V is TRBV7-9; D is unresolved. The V end lost 5 bases, the J end lost 2 bases, and 11 bases lay between the germline ends. Germline CDR1 and CDR2: SEHNR and FQNEAQ (reference sequence). This CDR3 comprises 14 residues. The CDR3 sequence is CASSPTVSTDTQYF. DNA for the CDR3: TGTGCCAGCAGCCCTACGGTCTCCACAGATACGCAGTATTTT. Using reference TRBV7-9 and TRBJ2-3 for the parts outside the CDR3, the full variable domain is DTGVSQNPRHKITKRGQNVTFRCDPISEHNRLYWYRQTLGQGPEFLTYFQNEAQLEKSRLLSDRFSAERPKGSFSTLEIQRTEQGDSAMYLCASSPTVSTDTQYFGPGTRLTVL.

V usage is TRBV5-1 and J usage is TRBJ1-5; D ambiguous. Germline V gene lookup returns CDR1 SGHRS and CDR2 YFSETQ. The V gene lost 2 bases and the J gene lost 0 bases, with 12 bases spanning the gap. The CDR3 runs 16 residues. DNA for the CDR3: TGCGCCAGCAGCTTTGGCGGACTGACTAGCAATCAGCCCCAGCATTTT. Translated: CASSFGGLTSNQPQHF.

The chain links TRBV19 to TRBJ2-7, with 8 positions matching TRBD1. Looked up from germline, CDR1 is LNHDA and CDR2 is SQIVND (reference sequence). There are 14 residues in the CDR3. The ends lost 3 bases at V and 6 bases at J; junction bases unmatched: 7. The CDR3 DNA reads as TGTGCCAGTAGTATCCAAGGGACAGGCAGCGAGCAGTACTTC. Translating it yields CASSIQGTGSEQYF. Supplemented by reference TRBV19 and TRBJ2-7, the full variable domain reads DGGITQSPKYLFRKEGQNVTLSCEQNLNHDAMYWYRQDPGQGLRLIYYSQIVNDFQKGDIAEGYSVSREKKESFPLTVTSAQKNPTAFYLCASSIQGTGSEQYFGPGTRLTVT.

This chain uses TRBV25-1 with TRBJ1-4; 7 bases align to TRBD1. There are 15 residues in the CDR3. Germline CDR1 and CDR2: MGHDK and SYGVNS. The V and J ends lost 4 bases and 6 bases, in that order; junction bases with no gene match: 8. DNA of the CDR3: TGTGCCAGCAGTGCCCCGGGACAGCGTTATGAAAAACTGTTTTTT. It translates to CASSAPGQRYEKLFF.

This chain uses TRBV27 with TRBJ2-7, with a possible D match to TRBD2 (5 bases). The CDR3 extends over 12 amino acids. The germline V and J ends were trimmed by 4 bases and 5 bases, with 9 bases remaining between them. Germline lookup yields CDR1 MNHEY and CDR2 SMNVEV (reference sequence). CDR3 region: CASSSRGDEQYF. CDR3 bases: TGTGCCAGCAGTTCCCGGGGAGACGAGCAGTACTTC.

The V and J genes are TRBV23-1 and TRBJ2-3; 10 bases match TRBD2. TRBV23-1 is identified as an open reading frame with a role that is uncertain. This CDR3 has 22 residues. V lost 1 base, J lost 2 bases, and 21 bases stayed unmatched. This chain's CDR3 is CASSQLFYEASGGPSPTDTQYF. The CDR3 DNA follows: TGCGCCAGCAGTCAATTATTTTATGAGGCTAGCGGGGGCCCCTCACCCACAGATACGCAGTATTTT.

The chain is built from TRBV28 and TRBJ2-1; D gene unclear. Trimming shortened V by 4 bases and J by 0 bases, and 10 bases separated the two germline ends. Germline values: CDR1 MDHEN, CDR2 SYDVKM. The CDR3 extends over 15 amino acids. The CDR3 nucleotides are TGTGCCAGCAGTTCTTACCCTAGCTCCTACAATGAGCAGTTCTTC. Translated, it gives CASSSYPSSYNEQFF.

The rearrangement joins TRBV5-4 to TRBJ2-5, with D possibly matching TRBD1 (6 bases). Germline V gene data show CDR1 as SGHNT and CDR2 as YYREEE (reference sequence). Trimming removed 4 bases at V and 4 bases at J, with 14 bases between. There are 14 residues in the CDR3. CDR3 sequence (DNA): TGTGCCAGCAGCCGACACACAGGGCGAGAGACCCAGTACTTC. It codes for CASSRHTGRETQYF. The full variable domain, in which reference TRBV5-4 and TRBJ2-5 provide the parts outside the CDR3, is ETGVTQSPTHLIKTRGQQVTLRCSSQSGHNTVSWYQQALGQGPQFIFQYYREEENGRGNFPPRFSGLQFPNYSSELNVNALELDDSALYLCASSRHTGRETQYFGPGTRLLVL.

The CDR3 protein is CASSSNLVSKLFF. CDR3 in DNA: TGTGCCAGCAGCTCGAACCTTGTGAGTAAACTGTTTTTT. The genes are TRBV28 and TRBJ1-4; no clear D gene. The ends were cut back, 6 bases at V and 11 bases at J, with 16 bases in the middle. CDR1 MDHEN and CDR2 SYDVKM come from the germline V gene. There are 13 residues in the CDR3.

The CDR3 loop is CASSQEFGPGYTF. CDR3 nucleotides: TGTGCCAGCAGCCAAGAGTTTGGCCCTGGCTACACCTTC. The gene calls are TRBV14 and TRBJ1-2; D gene unclear. CDR3 length: 13 amino acids. V was cut by 0 bases and J by 7 bases, with 9 bases left in between. CDR1 is SGHDN and CDR2 is FVKESK in the germline V gene. Full variable domain (missing parts from reference TRBV14 and TRBJ1-2): EAGVTQFPSHSVIEKGQTVTLRCDPISGHDNLYWYRRVMGKEIKFLLHFVKESKQDESGMPNNRFLAERTGGTYSTLKVQPAELEDSGVYFCASSQEFGPGYTFGSGTRLTVV.

The chain joins TRBV25-1 to TRBJ2-5, with D maybe TRBD1 (6 bases). The CDR3 contains 14 residues. The germline gives CDR1 MGHDK, CDR2 SYGVNS. V lost 3 bases and J lost 4, with 12 bases in between. CDR3 coding DNA: TGTGCCAGCAGTGAGGGGGACATCCGAGAGACCCAGTACTTC. This gives the protein CASSEGDIRETQYF.

The V and J genes are TRBV5-6 and TRBJ1-3, with 9 nucleotides matching TRBD1. The CDR3 consists of 15 residues. With V trimmed by 4 bases and J by 2 bases, 4 bases remained unmatched. In germline, CDR1 is SGHDT, CDR2 YYEEEE. CDR3 sequence reads: CASSPGTGTGNTIYF. CDR3 DNA: TGTGCCAGCAGCCCTGGGACAGGGACTGGAAACACCATATATTTT.

The V and J genes are TRBV4-1 and TRBJ1-2; a weak D match, TRBD1 (5 bases). V was shortened by 0 bases and J by 3 bases, with 14 bases between the two germline ends. The CDR3 sequence is 16 residues long. Per the germline V gene, CDR1 is MGHRA and CDR2 is YSYEKL. CDR3 in DNA: TGCGCCAGCAGCCAAGACCCGGGAGGGGCTCACTATGGCTACACCTTC. Translation: CASSQDPGGAHYGYTF.

The gene calls are TRBV29-1 and TRBJ1-2; TRBD1 matches 9 bases. Germline lookup yields CDR1 SQVTM and CDR2 ANQGSEA. J lost 6 bases, V lost 7 bases, and 3 bases had no gene match. There are 11 residues in the CDR3. This CDR3 is CSGDRDDGYTF. The CDR3 nucleotides read TGCAGCGGGGACAGGGATGATGGCTACACCTTC.

This clone was recorded only once. The rearrangement uses TRBV4-2 and TRBJ1-4; 7 nucleotides match TRBD1. CDR1 and CDR2 (germline): LGHNA, YNFKEQ. V dropped 0 bases and J dropped 3; count of bases not matched to a gene: 10. This CDR3 has 18 residues. In nucleotides, the CDR3 is TGTGCCAGCAGCCAAGACACTATGACAGGGAAGTCTAATGAAAAACTGTTTTTT. The encoded protein is CASSQDTMTGKSNEKLFF.

This sequence joins TRBV3-1 (or the pseudogene TRBV3-2) and TRBJ2-7; 8 nucleotides agree with TRBD1. The germline V gene encodes CDR1 LGHDT and CDR2 YNNKEL (reference sequence). V dropped 1 base and J dropped 0; count of bases not matched to a gene: 8. The CDR3 extends over 17 amino acids. Written as DNA, the CDR3 is TGTGCCAGCAGCCAAGTCTACAGGGGGGCAGTCTCCTACGAGCAGTACTTC. Amino acid sequence: CASSQVYRGAVSYEQYF.

This chain joins TRBV4-1 and TRBJ1-3; 7 nucleotides line up with TRBD1. Germline trimming cut 1 base from V and 4 bases from J; bases unmatched to any gene: 7. The CDR3 runs 16 residues. Germline V gene data show CDR1 as MGHRA and CDR2 as YSYEKL. CDR3 in DNA: TGCGCCAGCAGCCAAGGGGGTACAGGGGTAGGAAACACCATATATTTT. Its protein product is CASSQGGTGVGNTIYF.

V usage is TRBV1 and J usage is TRBJ2-3; no DNA check was done on the table's D call, TRBD2. TRBV1 is marked as a pseudogene. The CDR3 runs to 18 residues. CDR3 in amino acids: CTSSQGERAFPSTDTQYF. The DNA of the CDR3 is TGCACCAGCAGCCAAGGGGAGAGGGCCTTCCCCAGCACAGATACGCAGTATTTT.

This clone was found a few times. CDR3 amino acids: CASSLVDRDSPLHF. For the CDR3, the DNA is TGCGCCAGCAGCTTGGTGGACAGGGATTCACCCCTCCACTTT. V is TRBV5-1 and J is TRBJ1-6, with 8 nucleotides matching TRBD1. Germline-derived CDR1 and CDR2 are SGHRS and YFSETQ. With V trimmed by 0 bases and J by 8 bases, 1 base remained unmatched. The CDR3 consists of 14 residues.

The V and J genes are TRBV3-1 (or the pseudogene TRBV3-2) and TRBJ1-5; D is undetermined. The CDR3 consists of 15 residues. CDR1 and CDR2 from the germline V gene are LGHDT and YNNKEL (reference sequence). The V end lost 2 bases, the J end lost 6 bases, and 14 bases lay between the germline ends. The CDR3 loop reads CASSQTRGNGQPQHF. DNA for the CDR3: TGTGCCAGCAGCCAAACGCGGGGAAACGGTCAGCCCCAGCATTTT.

This clone was observed a single time. The rearrangement uses TRBV19 and TRBJ2-2; a possible D gene is TRBD1 (5 bases). The V and J ends lost 5 bases and 8 bases respectively, with 12 bases between them. The CDR3 sequence is 13 residues long. Germline-derived CDR1 and CDR2 are LNHDA and SQIVND (reference sequence). For the CDR3, the DNA is TGTGCCAGTAGTCCGACAGTTGTAGGGGAGCTGTTTTTT. Encoded protein: CASSPTVVGELFF.

V usage is TRBV5-4 and J usage is TRBJ2-1; 13 nucleotides line up with TRBD2. In germline, CDR1 is SGHNT, CDR2 YYREEE (reference sequence). This CDR3 has 15 residues. V gave up 5 bases and J gave up 6 bases; unmatched junction bases: 5. The CDR3 bases are TGTGCCAGCAGACAAGGGACTAGCGGGGTCAATGAGCAGTTCTTC. Its translation: CASRQGTSGVNEQFF.